This T cell receptor beta chain was recovered during a study of shared clonotypes between healthy human individuals. TCRdb's copy holds only in-frame clones and misses some; the assay was immunoSEQ multiplex PCR. This table holds some 1.5 million clones, around 97% found once. The TCR comes from a man in his thirties or forties in good health. The sample consisted of naive CD4+ T cells sorted from blood. Specified subset: CD45RA+ positively selected.

This CDR3 reads CASSPRPALSAEAFF. CDR3 nucleotide sequence: TGTGCCAGCAGTCCCCGTCCTGCGTTGAGCGCTGAAGCTTTCTTT. The gene calls are TRBV28 and TRBJ1-1; no reliable D call. The germline V gene has CDR1 MDHEN and CDR2 SYDVKM. Trimming cost V 5 bases and J 6 bases, with 19 bases left between them. The CDR3 contains 15 residues.